The 25 T cell receptor beta chains reported below all come from one sample, sequenced in a study of cytomegalovirus exposure and HLA in healthy donors. PCR primers comprised 60 Vbeta and 13 Jbeta primers. Clones were sequenced by immunoSEQ multiplex PCR, and TCRdb holds only the in-frame ones, with some missing. Of roughly 170,000 clones in the sample, about 80% were seen once. Sequenced input: PBMCs. The receptor source for this set is a boy younger than 18 in good health and CMV-seronegative.

This clone was found once. V gene TRBV12-5 combines with J gene TRBJ1-1; 8 positions agree with TRBD1. Germline V lookup: CDR1 LGHNT, CDR2 FRNRAP. Germline trimming cut 3 bases from V and 3 bases from J; bases unmatched to any gene: 12. This CDR3 comprises 17 residues. The CDR3 nucleotides read TGTGCTAGTGGTTTTCCGGACAGGGCCAGAAAGTACACTGAAGCTTTCTTT. This sequence encodes CASGFPDRARKYTEAFF. Full variable domain (outside the CDR3, taken from reference TRBV12-5 and TRBJ1-1): DARVTQTPRHKVTEMGQEVTMRCQPILGHNTVFWYRQTMMQGLELLAYFRNRAPLDDSGMPKDRFSAEMPDATLATLKIQPSEPRDSAVYFCASGFPDRARKYTEAFFGQGTRLTVV.

J is TRBJ1-1 and V is TRBV7-2, with a weak D call TRBD1 (5 bases). Trimming stripped 5 bases from V and 10 bases from J, with 14 bases between. The CDR3 is 12 residues long. Per the germline V gene, CDR1 is SGHTA and CDR2 is FQGNSA. In DNA form, the CDR3 reads TGTGCCAGCAGCGGACGTTCCGGGGGAGCTTTCTTT. It codes for CASSGRSGGAFF.

The rearrangement links TRBV7-2 to TRBJ2-1; 8 bases are shared with TRBD2. V shed 8 bases, J shed 3 bases, and the junction held 12 bases outside the gene matches. CDR1 is SGHTA, CDR2 FQGNSA, per germline. This CDR3 contains 16 residues. CDR3 DNA sequence: TGTGCCAGCGGGGGTTGGGGACTAGGGGGCTACAATGAGCAGTTCTTC. Protein product: CASGGWGLGGYNEQFF.

The V gene is TRBV9, the J gene TRBJ1-2, with 9 bases aligning to TRBD1. The J segment lost 7 bases and the V segment lost 4 bases, leaving 5 bases of the junction unmatched. Germline values: CDR1 SGDLS, CDR2 YYNGEE. The CDR3 spans 13 residues. The CDR3 here is CASSLQGAGGYTF. CDR3 coding DNA: TGTGCCAGCAGCTTACAGGGGGCGGGTGGCTACACCTTC.

This sequence joins TRBV11-1 and TRBJ2-2; 11 bases line up with TRBD1. The CDR3 runs to 15 residues. CDR1 is SGHAT, CDR2 FQDESV, per germline (reference sequence). The V gene end was trimmed by 6 bases and the J gene end by 4 bases; junction bases not matched to a gene: 4. The CDR3 loop reads CASRWTGGGTGELFF. CDR3 in DNA: TGTGCCAGCAGATGGACAGGGGGCGGCACCGGGGAGCTGTTTTTT.

This clone was counted a few times. This chain connects TRBV7-2 to TRBJ1-6; maybe TRBD1 (6 bases). Germline V gene lookup returns CDR1 SGHTA and CDR2 FQGNSA. V was pared by 3 bases and J by 7 bases, with 16 bases between. The CDR3 runs to 16 residues. The CDR3 loop reads CASSLEPGTRNSPLHF. CDR3 in DNA: TGTGCCAGCAGCTTGGAGCCCGGGACACGAAATTCACCCCTCCACTTT.

V is TRBV19 and J is TRBJ2-2, with D unclear. Germline CDR1 and CDR2: LNHDA and SQIVND (reference sequence). The CDR3 is 11 residues long. Trimming cost V 3 bases and J 8 bases, with 4 bases left between them. In DNA form, the CDR3 reads TGTGCCAGTAGTATGAGGGGGGAGCTGTTTTTT. Encoded protein: CASSMRGELFF. The variable domain in full, with the rest retrieved from reference TRBV19 and TRBJ2-2, is DGGITQSPKYLFRKEGQNVTLSCEQNLNHDAMYWYRQDPGQGLRLIYYSQIVNDFQKGDIAEGYSVSREKKESFPLTVTSAQKNPTAFYLCASSMRGELFFGEGSRLTVL.

V and J are TRBV29-1 and TRBJ2-1; 10 nucleotides match TRBD1. Germline V lookup: CDR1 SQVTM, CDR2 ANQGSEA. The CDR3 length is 16 residues. Unmatched junction bases numbered 14, after V lost 4 bases and J lost 8 bases. The CDR3 region has the DNA TGCAGCGTTGTTAAGCCTGACAGGGGGCAGAGCGATGAGCAGTTCTTC. This codes for CSVVKPDRGQSDEQFF.

The chain has TRBV19 and TRBJ2-1; 10 positions agree with TRBD2. The trim removed 7 bases at V and 9 bases at J, leaving 15 bases unmatched. Germline values: CDR1 LNHDA, CDR2 SQIVND (reference sequence). The CDR3 is 16 residues long. The CDR3 loop reads CASKRGEAGGNFEQFF. In nucleotides, the CDR3 is TGTGCCAGTAAGAGGGGGGAAGCGGGAGGGAACTTTGAGCAGTTCTTC.

The V call is TRBV9, the J call TRBJ2-7; possibly TRBD2 for D (6 bases). Trimming took off 0 bases at V and 1 base at J, with 11 bases between the two ends. The CDR3 has 15 residues. CDR1 is SGDLS, CDR2 YYNGEE, per germline. This chain's CDR3 is CASSVASSGSYEQYF. Here the CDR3 DNA reads TGTGCCAGCAGCGTAGCGAGTAGCGGATCCTACGAGCAGTACTTC.

This rearrangement joins TRBV19 to TRBJ2-7, with 9 bases aligning to TRBD2. In germline, CDR1 is LNHDA, CDR2 SQIVND (reference sequence). The J segment lost 2 bases and the V segment lost 3 bases, leaving 5 bases of the junction unmatched. The CDR3 has 15 amino acids. DNA of the CDR3: TGTGCCAGTAGTATCGAGCCTAGCGGGGCCTACGAGCAGTACTTC. This sequence encodes CASSIEPSGAYEQYF.

The chain is built from TRBV30 and TRBJ2-3; the match to TRBD2 covers 11 bases. From germline, CDR1 is GTSNPN and CDR2 SVGIG (reference sequence). V was clipped by 2 bases and J by 0 bases; unmatched bases: 10. This CDR3 is 18 amino acids long. CDR3 loop: CAWSTTSGDFYSTDTQYF. The CDR3 DNA reads TGTGCCTGGAGTACGACTAGCGGGGACTTCTATAGCACAGATACGCAGTATTTT.

A note on this clone: Other DNA sequences of this sample code for an identical CDR3. The V gene is TRBV14, the J gene TRBJ1-2, with D possibly being TRBD1 (6 bases). The CDR3 loop spans 13 amino acids. Germline V gene data show CDR1 as SGHDN and CDR2 as FVKESK. Deletions cut 4 bases from V and 8 bases from J, with 14 bases between. This CDR3 reads CASSLGRTAGYTF. The CDR3 region has the DNA TGTGCCAGCAGCCTGGGAAGGACAGCCGGCTACACCTTC.

This chain joins TRBV12-5 and TRBJ2-7, with D tentatively TRBD1 (6 bases). Per the germline V gene, CDR1 is LGHNT and CDR2 is FRNRAP. This CDR3 comprises 13 residues. Trimming took off 6 bases at V and 2 bases at J, with 11 bases between the two ends. The CDR3 DNA reads as TGTGCTAGTGGGTGGGACAACGCCTACGAGCAGTACTTC. Amino acids: CASGWDNAYEQYF.

This clone was observed at least ten times. The rearrangement joins TRBV29-1 to TRBJ2-7; 8 positions match TRBD2. V was pared by 7 bases and J by 5 bases, with 16 bases of the junction left unmatched. Germline V gene data show CDR1 as SQVTM and CDR2 as ANQGSEA. The CDR3 totals 15 residues. DNA of the CDR3: TGCAGCGCCGAGGGGACAACGGGAGGGAGGAACGAGCAGTACTTC. Protein: CSAEGTTGGRNEQYF.

V gene TRBV6-4 combines with J gene TRBJ2-2, with TRBD2 identical over 8 bases. CDR3 length: 17 residues. Unmatched junction bases numbered 10, after V lost 4 bases and J lost 3 bases. Per germline, CDR1 MRHNA and CDR2 SNTAGT. CDR3 region: CASSASPGGADTGELFF. The CDR3 DNA follows: TGTGCCAGCAGTGCCAGCCCGGGGGGGGCGGACACCGGGGAGCTGTTTTTT.

The chain joins TRBV5-1 to TRBJ2-3, with D unclear. Trimming left V 1 base short and J 4 bases short, with 7 bases between. Germline CDR1 SGHRS, CDR2 YFSETQ. The CDR3 consists of 13 residues. In DNA form, the CDR3 reads TGCGCCAGCAGCTTGCAGGCGCCAGATACGCAGTATTTT. It specifies CASSLQAPDTQYF.

The chain employs TRBV5-1 and TRBJ1-1, with 8 bases matching TRBD1. The CDR3 consists of 14 residues. CDR1 SGHRS and CDR2 YFSETQ come from the germline V gene. The ends lost 0 bases at V and 7 bases at J; junction bases unmatched: 5. CDR3 sequence: CASSLDQGASEAFF. The CDR3 DNA sequence: TGCGCCAGCAGCTTGGACCAGGGGGCGAGTGAAGCTTTCTTT. Full variable domain (missing parts from reference TRBV5-1 and TRBJ1-1): KAGVTQTPRYLIKTRGQQVTLSCSPISGHRSVSWYQQTPGQGLQFLFEYFSETQRNKGNFPGRFSGRQFSNSRSEMNVSTLELGDSALYLCASSLDQGASEAFFGQGTRLTVV.

The V gene is TRBV6-5, the J gene TRBJ1-2, with 8 bases matching TRBD1. Germline CDR1 reads MNHEY; CDR2 reads SVGAGI. The V and J ends lost 5 bases and 5 bases, in that order; junction bases with no gene match: 4. This CDR3 is 13 amino acids long. The CDR3 coding sequence is TGTGCCAGCAGTCAACAGGGGGGGTATGGCTACACCTTC. This codes for CASSQQGGYGYTF.

The rearrangement links TRBV9 to TRBJ2-1; 10 bases fit TRBD2. The junction had 6 bases not matched to a gene; V was cut back by 4 bases and J by 5 bases. This CDR3 contains 15 residues. Germline V gives CDR1 SGDLS, CDR2 YYNGEE. The CDR3 loop is CASSISGGANNEQFF. The CDR3 bases are TGTGCCAGCAGCATAAGCGGGGGGGCGAACAATGAGCAGTTCTTC.

The chain uses TRBV5-1 and TRBJ1-5, with 9 bases identical to TRBD1. The J segment lost 7 bases and the V segment lost 4 bases, leaving 9 bases of the junction unmatched. CDR3 length: 15 amino acids. The V gene's germline CDR1 is SGHRS and CDR2 YFSETQ. CDR3 in amino acids: CASSHTGGAGQPQHF. CDR3 sequence (DNA): TGCGCCAGCAGCCATACAGGGGGCGCGGGGCAGCCCCAGCATTTT.

The chain links TRBV19 to TRBJ2-1, with 8 positions matching TRBD1. CDR3 length: 15 amino acids. V lost 3 bases to trimming and J lost 4 bases; unmatched junction nucleotides: 5. The germline V gene has CDR1 LNHDA and CDR2 SQIVND (reference sequence). The CDR3 spells CASSIRQGYYNEQFF. The CDR3 nucleotides read TGTGCCAGTAGTATTAGACAGGGGTATTACAATGAGCAGTTCTTC.

This chain links TRBV9 with TRBJ2-7; D gene uncertain. The CDR3 spans 12 residues. Germline V gene data show CDR1 as SGDLS and CDR2 as YYNGEE. Between the trimmed V and J ends, which lost 7 bases and 3 bases, there was a span of 11 bases. The CDR3 sequence is CASGPEIYEQYF. The DNA for the CDR3 is TGTGCCAGCGGGCCGGAAATCTACGAGCAGTACTTC.

The chain links TRBV7-3 to TRBJ1-1, with a tentative D call TRBD1 (5 bases). The CDR3 is 13 residues long. Deletions cut 2 bases from V and 4 bases from J, with 8 bases between. Looked up from germline, CDR1 is SGHTA and CDR2 is FQGTGA. The CDR3 is CASSLHGGTEAFF. In DNA, the CDR3 is TGTGCCAGCAGCTTACACGGGGGCACTGAAGCTTTCTTT.

The rearrangement links TRBV30 to TRBJ1-2, with TRBD1 as a possible D gene (5 bases). V lost 5 bases to trimming and J lost 3 bases, with 16 bases between them. The CDR3 length is 14 residues. CDR1 and CDR2 (germline): GTSNPN, SVGIG (reference sequence). CDR3 region: CAWEILRGDYGYTF. The CDR3 coding sequence is TGTGCCTGGGAGATTCTCCGGGGGGACTATGGCTACACCTTC.